Each of the 3 T cell receptor beta chains below was sequenced from the same sample in a study of OX40 agonist ivuxolimab in advanced cancers. The protocol used for the library was the immunoSEQ multiplex PCR assay. TCRdb took this table from immuneACCESS and kept in-frame rearrangements with V and J called. Such tables lack part of the clones; where checked against another copy, unresolved V genes explain under half of the gap, and the rest is unexplained. For this sample the table gives approximately 89,000 clones, of which 80% to 90% were detected only once. The leading ten clones occupy approximately 0.29% of the sample. The sample consisted of CD4+ or CD8+ T cells sorted from blood, taken in a trial of the OX40 agonist ivuxolimab. Source of these receptors: an adult with an advanced solid tumor such as melanoma, head and neck, liver or kidney cancer.

V and J are TRBV12-5 and TRBJ1-1, with TRBD1 matching over 7 bases. The germline gives CDR1 LGHNT, CDR2 FRNRAP. The CDR3 contains 18 residues. After removal of 0 bases from V and 4 bases from J, the junction contained 14 bases not matched to a gene. DNA for the CDR3: TGTGCTAGTGGTTTGGTACTCTTAGGGGGCTCGGGGAGCACTGAAGCTTTCTTT. Translating it yields CASGLVLLGGSGSTEAFF.

V and J are TRBV5-1 and TRBJ1-3, with D possibly matching TRBD1 (5 bases). This CDR3 has 16 amino acids. Deletions cut 0 bases from V and 3 bases from J, with 13 bases between. Germline lookup yields CDR1 SGHRS and CDR2 YFSETQ. The CDR3, as DNA: TGCGCCAGCAGCTTGGCCGCAGGGCCTAGTGGAAACACCATATATTTT. Protein: CASSLAAGPSGNTIYF.

The chain employs TRBV5-4 and TRBJ1-1, with D possibly matching TRBD1 (5 bases). The CDR3 spans 14 residues. V lost 3 bases and J 2 bases, leaving 11 bases between the germline ends. Germline CDR1 and CDR2: SGHNT and YYREEE (reference sequence). This CDR3 reads CASSSGGANTEAFF. As DNA, the CDR3 is TGTGCCAGCAGCTCGGGAGGGGCAAACACTGAAGCTTTCTTT. Full variable domain (outside the CDR3, taken from reference TRBV5-4 and TRBJ1-1): ETGVTQSPTHLIKTRGQQVTLRCSSQSGHNTVSWYQQALGQGPQFIFQYYREEENGRGNFPPRFSGLQFPNYSSELNVNALELDDSALYLCASSSGGANTEAFFGQGTRLTVV.